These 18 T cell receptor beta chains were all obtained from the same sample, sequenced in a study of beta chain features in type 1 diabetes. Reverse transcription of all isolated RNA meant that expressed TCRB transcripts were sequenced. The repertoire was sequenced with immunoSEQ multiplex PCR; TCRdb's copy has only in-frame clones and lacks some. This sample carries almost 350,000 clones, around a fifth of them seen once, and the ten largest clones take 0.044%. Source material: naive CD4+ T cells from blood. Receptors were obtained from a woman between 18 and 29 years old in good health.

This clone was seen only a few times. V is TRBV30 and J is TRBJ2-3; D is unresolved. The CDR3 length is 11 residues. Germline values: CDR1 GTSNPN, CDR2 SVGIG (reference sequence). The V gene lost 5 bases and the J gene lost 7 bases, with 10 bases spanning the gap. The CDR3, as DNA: TGTGCCTGGGGAACAGCCAATACGCAGTATTTT. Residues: CAWGTANTQYF.

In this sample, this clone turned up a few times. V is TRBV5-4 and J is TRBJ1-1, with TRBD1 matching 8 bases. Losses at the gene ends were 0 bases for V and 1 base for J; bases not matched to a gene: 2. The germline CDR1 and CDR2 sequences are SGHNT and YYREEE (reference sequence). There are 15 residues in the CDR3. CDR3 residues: CASSLDGTGNTEAFF. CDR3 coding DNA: TGTGCCAGCAGCTTGGATGGGACAGGGAACACTGAAGCTTTCTTT. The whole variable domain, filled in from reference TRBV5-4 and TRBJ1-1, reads ETGVTQSPTHLIKTRGQQVTLRCSSQSGHNTVSWYQQALGQGPQFIFQYYREEENGRGNFPPRFSGLQFPNYSSELNVNALELDDSALYLCASSLDGTGNTEAFFGQGTRLTVV.

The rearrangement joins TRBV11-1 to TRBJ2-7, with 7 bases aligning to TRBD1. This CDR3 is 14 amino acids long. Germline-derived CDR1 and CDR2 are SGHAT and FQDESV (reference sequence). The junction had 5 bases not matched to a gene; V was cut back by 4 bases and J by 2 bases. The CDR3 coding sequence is TGTGCCAGCAGCTATCGGGACAGTGCCTACGAGCAGTACTTC. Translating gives CASSYRDSAYEQYF.

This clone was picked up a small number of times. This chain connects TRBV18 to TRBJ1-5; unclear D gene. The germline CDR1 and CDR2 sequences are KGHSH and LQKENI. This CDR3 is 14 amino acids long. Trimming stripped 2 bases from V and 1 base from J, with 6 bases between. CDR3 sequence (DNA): TGTGCCAGCTCACCATTGGGCAGCAATCAGCCCCAGCATTTT. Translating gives CASSPLGSNQPQHF.

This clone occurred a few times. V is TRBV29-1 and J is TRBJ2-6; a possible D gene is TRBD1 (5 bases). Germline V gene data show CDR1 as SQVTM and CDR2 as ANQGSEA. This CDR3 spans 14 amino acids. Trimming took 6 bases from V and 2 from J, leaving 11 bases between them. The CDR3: CSVQQAAGANVLTF. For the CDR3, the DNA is TGCAGCGTACAACAGGCGGCTGGGGCCAACGTCCTGACTTTC. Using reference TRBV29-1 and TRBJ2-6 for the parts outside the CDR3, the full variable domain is SAVISQKPSRDICQRGTSLTIQCQVDSQVTMMFWYRQQPGQSLTLIATANQGSEATYESGFVIDKFPISRPNLTFSTLTVSNMSPEDSSIYLCSVQQAAGANVLTFGAGSRLTVL.

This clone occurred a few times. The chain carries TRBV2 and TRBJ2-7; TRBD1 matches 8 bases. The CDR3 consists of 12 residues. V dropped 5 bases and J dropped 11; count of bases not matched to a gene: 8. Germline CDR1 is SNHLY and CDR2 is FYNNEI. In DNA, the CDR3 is TGTGCCAGCAGTTACACGCCGGGACAGGAGTACTTC. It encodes CASSYTPGQEYF.

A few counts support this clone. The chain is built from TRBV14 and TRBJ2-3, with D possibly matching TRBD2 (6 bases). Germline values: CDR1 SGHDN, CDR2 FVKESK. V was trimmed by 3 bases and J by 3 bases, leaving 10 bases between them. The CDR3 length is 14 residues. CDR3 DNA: TGTGCCAGCAGCCACTCGACTAGTACAGATACGCAGTATTTT. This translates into CASSHSTSTDTQYF.

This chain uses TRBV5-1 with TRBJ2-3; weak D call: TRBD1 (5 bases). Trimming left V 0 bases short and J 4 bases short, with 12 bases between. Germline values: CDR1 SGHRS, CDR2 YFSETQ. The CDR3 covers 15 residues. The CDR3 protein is CASSLEGESADTQYF. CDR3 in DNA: TGCGCCAGCAGCTTGGAAGGGGAATCCGCAGATACGCAGTATTTT.

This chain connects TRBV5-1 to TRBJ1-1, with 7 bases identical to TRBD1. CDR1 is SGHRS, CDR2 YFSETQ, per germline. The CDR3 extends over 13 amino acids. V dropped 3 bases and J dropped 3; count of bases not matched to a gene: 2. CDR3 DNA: TGCGCCAGCAGCTCAACAGGGGACACTGAAGCTTTCTTT. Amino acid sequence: CASSSTGDTEAFF.

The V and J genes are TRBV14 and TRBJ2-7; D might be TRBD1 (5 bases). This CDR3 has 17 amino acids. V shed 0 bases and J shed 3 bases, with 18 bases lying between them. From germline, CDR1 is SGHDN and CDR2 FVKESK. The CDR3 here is CASSQDGWGRRGYEQYF. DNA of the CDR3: TGTGCCAGCAGCCAAGACGGTTGGGGCAGAAGGGGCTACGAGCAGTACTTC.

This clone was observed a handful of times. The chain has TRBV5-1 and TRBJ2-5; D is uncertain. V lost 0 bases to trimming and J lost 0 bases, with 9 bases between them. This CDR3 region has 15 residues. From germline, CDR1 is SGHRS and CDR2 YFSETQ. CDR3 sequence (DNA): TGCGCCAGCAGCTTGGGACCCAGGTACCAAGAGACCCAGTACTTC. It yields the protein CASSLGPRYQETQYF.

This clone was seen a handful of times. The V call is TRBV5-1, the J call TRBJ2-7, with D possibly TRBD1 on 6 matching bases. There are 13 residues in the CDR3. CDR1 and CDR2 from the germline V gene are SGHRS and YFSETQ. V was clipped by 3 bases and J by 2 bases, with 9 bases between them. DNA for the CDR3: TGCGCCAGCAGCTGGACAGAACCCTACGAGCAGTACTTC. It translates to CASSWTEPYEQYF.

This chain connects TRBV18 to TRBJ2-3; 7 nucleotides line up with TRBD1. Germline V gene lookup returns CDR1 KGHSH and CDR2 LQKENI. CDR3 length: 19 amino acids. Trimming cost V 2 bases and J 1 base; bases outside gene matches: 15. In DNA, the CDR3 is TGTGCCAGCTCACCAACCCCCCCAGCGACAGGGCTACGCACAGATACGCAGTATTTT. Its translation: CASSPTPPATGLRTDTQYF.

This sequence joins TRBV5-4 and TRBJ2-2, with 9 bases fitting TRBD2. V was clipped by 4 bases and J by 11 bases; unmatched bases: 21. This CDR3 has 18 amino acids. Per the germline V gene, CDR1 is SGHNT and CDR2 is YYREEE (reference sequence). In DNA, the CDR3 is TGTGCCAGCAGCCGCCTCGGCGGGGGGGCCTTTGAGGGGGGAGAGCTGTTTTTT. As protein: CASSRLGGGAFEGGELFF. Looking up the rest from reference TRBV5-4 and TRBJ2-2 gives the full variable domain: ETGVTQSPTHLIKTRGQQVTLRCSSQSGHNTVSWYQQALGQGPQFIFQYYREEENGRGNFPPRFSGLQFPNYSSELNVNALELDDSALYLCASSRLGGGAFEGGELFFGEGSRLTVL.

The CDR3 coding sequence is TGTGCCTGGAGTGAAGAGTTCTATGGCTACACCTTC. This sequence encodes CAWSEEFYGYTF. The J gene is TRBJ1-2, the V gene TRBV30; no firm D call. The CDR3 has 12 amino acids. From germline, CDR1 is GTSNPN and CDR2 SVGIG (reference sequence). The V gene lost 1 base and the J gene lost 4 bases, with 7 bases spanning the gap. Full variable domain (remainder filled in from reference TRBV30 and TRBJ1-2): SQTIHQWPATLVQPVGSPLSLECTVEGTSNPNLYWYRQAAGRGLQLLFYSVGIGQISSEVPQNLSASRPQDRQFILSSKKLLLSDSGFYLCAWSEEFYGYTFGSGTRLTVV.

This CDR3 is CASRLGRASEEQYF. The CDR3 DNA reads TGTGCCAGCAGACTCGGGAGGGCCTCGGAGGAGCAGTACTTC. The rearrangement joins TRBV6-5 to TRBJ2-7; 8 positions agree with TRBD2. This CDR3 spans 14 amino acids. J was trimmed by 7 bases and V by 6 bases; bases with no gene match: 11. In germline, CDR1 is MNHEY, CDR2 SVGAGI.

The CDR3 loop reads CSVRLNLQANYGYTF. CDR3 coding DNA: TGCAGCGTTCGGTTGAACCTCCAAGCTAACTATGGCTACACCTTC. The chain employs TRBV29-1 and TRBJ1-2; D ambiguous. CDR3 length equals 15 residues. The V gene's germline CDR1 is SQVTM and CDR2 ANQGSEA. V was cut by 5 bases and J by 0 bases, with 16 bases left in between.

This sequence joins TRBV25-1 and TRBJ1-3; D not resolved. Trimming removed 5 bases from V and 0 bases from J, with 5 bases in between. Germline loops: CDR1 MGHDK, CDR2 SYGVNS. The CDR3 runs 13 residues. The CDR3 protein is CASSSGSGNTIYF. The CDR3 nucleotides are TGTGCCAGCAGTAGCGGCTCTGGAAACACCATATATTTT. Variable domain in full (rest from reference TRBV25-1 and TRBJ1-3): EADIYQTPRYLVIGTGKKITLECSQTMGHDKMYWYQQDPGMELHLIHYSYGVNSTEKGDLSSESTVSRIRTEHFPLTLESARPSHTSQYLCASSSGSGNTIYFGEGSWLTVV.